This TCR beta chain is from a study of blood T cells in healthy people across ages. Study conclusions and caveats: Diversity was estimated from one million T cells, and these estimates were considered underestimates.

This clonotype was counted at least ten times. Its antigen is not known. Drawing of peripheral blood yielded about 9.7 milliliters from each donor. Together with a sample-barcoded 5' primer, a J-beta primer mix was included in a second PCR lasting about 6 to 11 cycles. TCRdb recomputed calls from the 5' RACE reads with MiXCR, one row per CDR3 protein. The sample contains hundreds of thousands of distinct CDR3 sequences, around 50% of which appear only once. The CDR3 loop spans 15 amino acids. The V gene's germline CDR1 is SGHRS and CDR2 YFSETQ. Trimming stripped 2 bases from V and 0 bases from J, with 6 bases between.

The sequenced sample consisted of blood. The chain has TRBV5-1 and TRBJ2-6; no clear D gene. The clonotype comes from a woman of 80 years or more in good health. The CDR3 nucleotides read TGCGCCAGCAGCTTACCAGGCTCTGGGGCCAACGTCCTGACTTTC. Translated: CASSLPGSGANVLTF.